Listed here are 22 T cell receptor beta chains from one sample, sequenced in a study of blood T cells in healthy people across ages. A sample-barcoded 5' primer and a J-beta primer mix were used in a second PCR of roughly 7 to 12 cycles. MiXCR was run by TCRdb on the 5' RACE reads, yielding one entry per CDR3 protein. The repertoire holds around 1.5 million distinct CDR3 sequences, with about 31% as singletons. The sequenced material came from blood. The receptors originated from a woman in her 30s in good health.

This clonotype has only a few counts. The chain couples TRBV7-3 to TRBJ2-1; D is uncertain. Germline values: CDR1 SGHTA, CDR2 FQGTGA. The CDR3 length is 13 residues. The germline V and J ends were trimmed by 4 bases and 9 bases, with 13 bases remaining between them. CDR3 sequence reads: CASSYLGHAEQFF. CDR3 sequence (DNA): TGTGCCAGCAGCTACCTAGGCCATGCTGAGCAGTTCTTC.

Note on this clonotype: The CDR3 does not end in the conserved phenylalanine or tryptophan, so this is likely a read error. CDR3 amino acids: CSARDHRGAYEQFC. Here the CDR3 DNA reads TGCAGTGCTAGAGATCACAGGGGGGCCTATGAGCAGTTCTGC. This chain joins TRBV20-1 and TRBJ2-1, with 8 bases fitting TRBD1. V lost 0 bases and J lost 8; bases outside the gene matches: 6. The V gene's germline CDR1 is DFQATT and CDR2 SNEGSKA (reference sequence). The CDR3 loop spans 14 amino acids.

There are many counts of this clonotype. The chain has TRBV27 and TRBJ2-7; 8 nucleotides match TRBD1. Germline CDR1 is MNHEY and CDR2 is SMNVEV (reference sequence). This CDR3 has 14 amino acids. The ends lost 3 bases at V and 3 bases at J; junction bases unmatched: 4. The DNA for the CDR3 is TGTGCCAGCAGTTTGAGCAGGGGGCGCTACGAGCAGTACTTC. Amino acid sequence: CASSLSRGRYEQYF.

In this sample, this clonotype turned up a few times. V is TRBV20-1 and J is TRBJ2-5; 8 positions match TRBD2. This CDR3 contains 13 residues. V shed 3 bases and J 4 bases; nucleotides not matched to a gene: 4. Germline loops: CDR1 DFQATT, CDR2 SNEGSKA (reference sequence). The CDR3: CSASILAGETQYF. The CDR3 DNA reads TGCAGTGCTAGCATCCTAGCGGGAGAGACCCAGTACTTC.

This sequence joins TRBV20-1 and TRBJ2-1, with D unclear. The V gene lost 0 bases and the J gene lost 2 bases, with 11 bases spanning the gap. The CDR3 contains 15 residues. The germline V gene has CDR1 DFQATT and CDR2 SNEGSKA (reference sequence). The CDR3: CSARDPDSTYNEQFF. The CDR3 DNA reads TGCAGTGCTAGAGATCCAGACTCGACCTACAATGAGCAGTTCTTC.

This sequence joins TRBV7-3 and TRBJ2-1, with unresolved D. Germline V gives CDR1 SGHTA, CDR2 FQGTGA. The CDR3 is made up of 15 amino acids. V shed 5 bases and J shed 4 bases, with 15 bases lying between them. The CDR3 reads CASSLQTTAYNEQFF. In nucleotides, the CDR3 is TGTGCCAGCAGCCTACAGACCACGGCGTACAATGAGCAGTTCTTC. Using reference TRBV7-3 and TRBJ2-1 for the parts outside the CDR3, the full variable domain is GAGVSQTPSNKVTEKGKYVELRCDPISGHTALYWYRQSLGQGPEFLIYFQGTGAADDSGLPNDRFFAVRPEGSVSTLKIQRTERGDSAVYLCASSLQTTAYNEQFFGPGTRLTVL.

The chain couples TRBV28 to TRBJ1-1, with D perhaps TRBD1 (5 bases). The V end lost 6 bases, the J end lost 2 bases, and 22 bases lay between the germline ends. CDR3 length: 17 amino acids. Germline lookup yields CDR1 MDHEN and CDR2 SYDVKM. CDR3 region: CASRAVLPDKLNTEAFF. CDR3 bases: TGTGCCAGCAGAGCTGTCCTCCCGGACAAGCTAAACACTGAAGCTTTCTTT.

This clonotype was found a few times. V usage is TRBV12-3 or TRBV12-4 and J usage is TRBJ2-3, with 8 bases aligning to TRBD2. The CDR3 is 16 amino acids. The junction had 10 bases not matched to a gene; V was cut back by 2 bases and J by 6 bases. This chain's CDR3 is CASSLRTSGGSDTQYF. The CDR3 region has the DNA TGTGCCAGCAGTTTACGAACCAGCGGGGGTTCGGATACGCAGTATTTT.

V and J are TRBV15 and TRBJ2-7, with D possibly TRBD1 on 6 matching bases. The CDR3 consists of 17 residues. Trimming removed 0 bases at V and 3 bases at J, with 18 bases between. Germline assignment: CDR1 LNHNV and CDR2 YYDKDF (reference sequence). The CDR3 DNA reads as TGTGCCACCAGCAGAGATTGGTCTGGCTCAGGGGTCTACGAGCAGTACTTC. Encoded protein: CATSRDWSGSGVYEQYF.

A few counts support this clonotype. The junction shows a germline mismatch at one end, possibly a read error. This chain uses TRBV6-6 with TRBJ2-7; D call uncertain. Germline V gene sequence: CDR1 MNHNY, CDR2 SVGAGI (reference sequence). This CDR3 contains 11 residues. Written as DNA, the CDR3 is TGTGCCGGCAGTACATCCTACGAGCAGTACTTC. This sequence encodes CAGSTSYEQYF.

V gene TRBV24-1 combines with J gene TRBJ2-3; perhaps TRBD2 as D (5 bases). Germline V gene data show CDR1 as KGHDR and CDR2 as SFDVKD. The V end lost 3 bases, the J end lost 3 bases, and 12 bases lay between the germline ends. This CDR3 spans 15 amino acids. The CDR3 nucleotides are TGTGCCACCAGTGATCCGGAGGACTGGACAGATACGCAGTATTTT. Protein sequence: CATSDPEDWTDTQYF.

This clonotype was counted a few times. This chain links TRBV9 with TRBJ2-7; D assignment may be TRBD1 or TRBD2 (6 bases each). CDR1 and CDR2 (germline): SGDLS, YYNGEE. The CDR3 spans 17 residues. V shed 3 bases and J shed 5 bases, with 24 bases lying between them. CDR3 DNA sequence: TGTGCCAGCAGCGGGGGTCCCCGGGACCCGGGGGCCCACGAGCAGTACTTC. Its translation is CASSGGPRDPGAHEQYF.

This clonotype appeared a few times. V usage is TRBV20-1 and J usage is TRBJ2-5; TRBD2 matches at 8 bases. Germline V gene data show CDR1 as DFQATT and CDR2 as SNEGSKA (reference sequence). The V segment lost 6 bases and the J segment 4 bases; nucleotides outside the gene matches: 13. The CDR3 loop spans 15 amino acids. The CDR3 sequence: CSAVQRGPGGETQYF. CDR3 nucleotide sequence: TGCAGTGCGGTTCAGCGGGGGCCGGGGGGAGAGACCCAGTACTTC.

The table lists this clonotype with a few counts. V gene TRBV27 combines with J gene TRBJ1-2, with 7 bases fitting TRBD1. CDR3 length: 15 amino acids. Germline trimming cut 5 bases from V and 3 bases from J; bases unmatched to any gene: 9. Germline values: CDR1 MNHEY, CDR2 SMNVEV (reference sequence). CDR3 sequence: CASSTTGASHYGYTF. The DNA for the CDR3 is TGTGCCAGCAGTACCACAGGGGCGTCACACTATGGCTACACCTTC.

This clonotype has just a few counts. The chain recombines TRBV5-1 with TRBJ2-3, with 7 bases lining up with TRBD1. V was pared by 4 bases and J by 2 bases, with 7 bases of the junction left unmatched. The CDR3 runs to 15 residues. Germline assignment: CDR1 SGHRS and CDR2 YFSETQ. The CDR3 loop is CASSRSTGNTDTQYF. As DNA, the CDR3 is TGCGCCAGCAGCCGATCGACAGGGAACACAGATACGCAGTATTTT.

The chain employs TRBV11-3 and TRBJ2-1; 7 nucleotides line up with TRBD2. The CDR3 loop spans 15 amino acids. The V and J ends lost 6 bases and 4 bases, in that order; junction bases with no gene match: 9. The germline V gene has CDR1 SGHNT and CDR2 YENEEA. The DNA for the CDR3 is TGTGCCAGCAGTTTTGATAGCGGGCTATACAATGAGCAGTTCTTC. Protein sequence: CASSFDSGLYNEQFF.

The V call is TRBV3-1, the J call TRBJ2-5, with TRBD1 identical over 7 bases. The V gene end was trimmed by 0 bases and the J gene end by 1 base; junction bases not matched to a gene: 8. The CDR3 extends over 17 amino acids. The germline CDR1 and CDR2 sequences are LGHDT and YNNKEL (reference sequence). In DNA form, the CDR3 reads TGTGCCAGCAGCCAAGATCTTAAGGGGGCTCTCCAAGAGACCCAGTACTTC. Translated, it gives CASSQDLKGALQETQYF.

This chain connects TRBV20-1 to TRBJ2-3; D is uncertain. The germline V gene has CDR1 DFQATT and CDR2 SNEGSKA (reference sequence). The CDR3 totals 14 residues. V dropped 0 bases and J dropped 3 bases, with 10 bases sitting between them. CDR3 amino acids: CSARDGLGTDTQYF. In DNA form, the CDR3 reads TGCAGTGCTAGAGATGGCCTGGGGACAGATACGCAGTATTTT.

V is TRBV11-3 and J is TRBJ2-1; 8 nucleotides agree with TRBD2. Germline CDR1 and CDR2: SGHNT and YENEEA. The CDR3 length is 12 residues. The junction had 1 base not matched to a gene; V was cut back by 3 bases and J by 9 bases. CDR3 sequence reads: CASSFREGEQFF. The CDR3 DNA reads TGTGCCAGCAGCTTCCGGGAGGGTGAGCAGTTCTTC. Supplemented by reference TRBV11-3 and TRBJ2-1, the full variable domain reads EAGVVQSPRYKIIEKKQPVAFWCNPISGHNTLYWYLQNLGQGPELLIRYENEEAVDDSQLPKDRFSAERLKGVDSTLKIQPAELGDSAVYLCASSFREGEQFFGPGTRLTVL.

This clonotype was seen more than once but under ten times. The chain links TRBV6-1 to TRBJ1-4, with unresolved D. Germline CDR1 is MNHNS and CDR2 is SASEGT. V was shortened by 6 bases and J by 10 bases, with 9 bases between the two germline ends. This CDR3 region has 11 residues. This CDR3 is CASRTGGKLFF. The CDR3, as DNA: TGTGCCAGCAGGACCGGCGGAAAACTGTTTTTT.

DNA for the CDR3: TGTGCCAGCAGTGATAGGCAGGGGATTGGAAACACCATATATTTT. It translates to CASSDRQGIGNTIYF. The genes are TRBV25-1 and TRBJ1-3, with D possibly being TRBD1 (6 bases). The CDR3 is 15 amino acids. Germline lookup yields CDR1 MGHDK and CDR2 SYGVNS. The V and J ends lost 3 bases and 3 bases respectively, with 12 bases between them.

This clonotype was seen many times. This rearrangement joins TRBV5-6 to TRBJ2-5; possibly TRBD2 for D (5 bases). Trimming cost V 0 bases and J 2 bases, with 11 bases left between them. From germline, CDR1 is SGHDT and CDR2 YYEEEE. CDR3 length equals 15 residues. CDR3 in DNA: TGTGCCAGCAGCTTGGGGGTCGGACTTCAAGAGACCCAGTACTTC. Translated, it gives CASSLGVGLQETQYF.